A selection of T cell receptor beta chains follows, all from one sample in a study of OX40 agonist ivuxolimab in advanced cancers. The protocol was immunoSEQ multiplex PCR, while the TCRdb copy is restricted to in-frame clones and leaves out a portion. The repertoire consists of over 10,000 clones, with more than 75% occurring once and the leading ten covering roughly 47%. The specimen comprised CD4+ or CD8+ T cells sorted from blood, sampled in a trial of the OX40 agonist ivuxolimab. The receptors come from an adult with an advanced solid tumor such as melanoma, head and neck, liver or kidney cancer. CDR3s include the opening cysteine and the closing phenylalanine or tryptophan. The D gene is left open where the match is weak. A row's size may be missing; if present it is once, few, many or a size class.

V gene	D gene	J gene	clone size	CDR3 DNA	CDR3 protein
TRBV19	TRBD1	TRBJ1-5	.	TGTGCCAGTAGTGAATACCGGGACAGGAATCAGCCCCAGCATTTT	CASSEYRDRNQPQHF
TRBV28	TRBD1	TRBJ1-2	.	TGTGCCAGCAGGCGGAACAGGGGTTGGAACTATGGCTACACCTTC	CASRRNRGWNYGYTF
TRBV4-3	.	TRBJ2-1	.	TGCGCCAGCAGCCAAGAAGGGGTTACGTTTGGGGAGCAGTTCTTC	CASSQEGVTFGEQFF
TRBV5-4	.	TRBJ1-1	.	TGTGCCAGCAGCTTGGGCCCGGGGGGGGTCACTGAAGCTTTCTTT	CASSLGPGGVTEAFF
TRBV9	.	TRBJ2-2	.	TGTGCCAGTCGAAGGGCGGGGTCCACCGGGGAGCTGTTTTTT	CASRRAGSTGELFF
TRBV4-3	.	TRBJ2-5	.	TGCGCCAGCAGCCAAGGGCGGGACGCACAAGAGACCCAGTACTTC	CASSQGRDAQETQYF
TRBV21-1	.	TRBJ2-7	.	TGTGCCAGCATTTCGGACGGGAGCGGGTTGGAGCAGTACTTC	CASISDGSGLEQYF
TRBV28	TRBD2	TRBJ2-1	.	TGTGCCAGCAGTCTCAGGACTAGCGGGAAGTACAATGAGCAGTTCTTC	CASSLRTSGKYNEQFF
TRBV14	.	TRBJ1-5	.	TGTGCCAGCAGCCAGGGACTCAATCAGCCCCAGCATTTT	CASSQGLNQPQHF
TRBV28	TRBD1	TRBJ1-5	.	TGTGCCAGCAGTTTTACAGGGGGCCACCATCAGCCCCAGCATTTT	CASSFTGGHHQPQHF
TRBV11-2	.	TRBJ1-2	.	TGTGCCAGCAGCTCCAGAGGGGCTTATGGCTACACCTTC	CASSSRGAYGYTF
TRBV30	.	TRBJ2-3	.	TGTGCCTGGGAACTCACAGATACGCAGTATTTT	CAWELTDTQYF
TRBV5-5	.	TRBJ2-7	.	TGTGCCAGCAGCCACCCGACAGACTCCTACGAGCAGTACTTC	CASSHPTDSYEQYF
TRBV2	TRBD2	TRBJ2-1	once	TGTGCCAGCAGTAGCGGGGGGGCCTACAATGAGCAGTTCTTC	CASSSGGAYNEQFF
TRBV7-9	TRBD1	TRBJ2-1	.	TGTGCCAGCGAGGAACAGGGGACCTTCACCAACAATGAGCAGTTCTTC	CASEEQGTFTNNEQFF
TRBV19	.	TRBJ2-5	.	TGTGCCCTCGTAGGAGGCGAGACCCAGTACTTC	CALVGGETQYF
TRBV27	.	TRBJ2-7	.	TGTGCCAGCAGTCTCGGACAGGACTATGAGCAGTACTTC	CASSLGQDYEQYF
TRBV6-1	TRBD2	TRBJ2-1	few	TGTGCCAGCAGTGAAAAAGCTAGCGGGTACAATGAGCAGTTCTTC	CASSEKASGYNEQFF
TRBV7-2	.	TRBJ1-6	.	TGTGCCAGCAGCTTAGAAGGGACGGCTAATTCACCCCTCCACTTT	CASSLEGTANSPLHF
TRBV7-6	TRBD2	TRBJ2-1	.	TGTGCCAGCAGCTTAACGGGACTAGCGGGAGGGGATGAGCAGTTCTTC	CASSLTGLAGGDEQFF
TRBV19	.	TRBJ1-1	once	TGTGCCAGTAGTATCCCCAGGGACACTGAAGCTTTCTTT	CASSIPRDTEAFF
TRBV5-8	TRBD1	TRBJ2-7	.	TGTGCCAGCACTCCGGCCGGGACAGAGAACGAGCAGTACTTC	CASTPAGTENEQYF
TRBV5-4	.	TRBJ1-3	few	TGCGCCAGCAGCCAATACGGTGGTGAGAGCTCTGGAAACACCATATATTTT	CASSQYGGESSGNTIYF
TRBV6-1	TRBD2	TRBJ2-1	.	TGTGCCAGCATCACTAGCGGGGGATACAATGAGCAGTTCTTC	CASITSGGYNEQFF
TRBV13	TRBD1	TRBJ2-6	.	TGTGCCAGCAGCCCCACCGGGACAGGGTACGGGGCCAACGTCCTGACTTTC	CASSPTGTGYGANVLTF
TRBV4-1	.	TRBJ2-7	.	TGCGCCAGCAGCCACCTAATTGGAACTCACCCTGGGGAGCAGTACTTC	CASSHLIGTHPGEQYF
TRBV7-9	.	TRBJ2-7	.	TGTGCCAGCAGCTCACAGATTTCCTACGAGCAGTACTTC	CASSSQISYEQYF
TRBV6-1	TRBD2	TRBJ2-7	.	TGTGCCATCAGTGAGTCATTAGGCCAGCGGGGGAACTACGAGCAGTACTTC	CAISESLGQRGNYEQYF
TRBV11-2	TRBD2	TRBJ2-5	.	TGTGCCAGCAGCTTAGAAGCGGGGTACCAAGAGACCCAGTACTTC	CASSLEAGYQETQYF
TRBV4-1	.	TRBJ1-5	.	TGCGCCAGCAGCCACAACATAGGACAGCCCCAGCATTTT	CASSHNIGQPQHF
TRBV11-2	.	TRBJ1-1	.	TGTGCCAGCAGCTCCCTAGGCTTGAACACTGAAGCTTTCTTT	CASSSLGLNTEAFF
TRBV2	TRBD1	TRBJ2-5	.	TGTGCCAACCAAAGGGGACAGGGGAGGCAGACCCAGTACTTC	CANQRGQGRQTQYF
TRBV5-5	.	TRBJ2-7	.	TGTGCCAGCAGCTTACTCCACGAGCAGTACTTC	CASSLLHEQYF
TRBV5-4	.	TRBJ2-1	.	TGTGCCAGCAGCTTCCTGCTTGAGCAGTTCTTC	CASSFLLEQFF
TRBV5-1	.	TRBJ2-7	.	TGCGCCAGCAGCTTCACCGGGACTGGGGCGTACGAGCAGTACTTC	CASSFTGTGAYEQYF
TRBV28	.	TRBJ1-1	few	TGTGCCAGCAGTTTCGGGGAAAACACTGAAGCTTTCTTT	CASSFGENTEAFF
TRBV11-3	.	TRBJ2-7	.	TGTGCCAGCAGCTTATCGGCAGGACCATCCTACGAGCAGTACTTC	CASSLSAGPSYEQYF
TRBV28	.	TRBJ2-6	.	TGTGCCAGCAGTTTATCGGTCAACGTCCTGACTTTC	CASSLSVNVLTF
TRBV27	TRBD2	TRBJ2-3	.	TGTGCCAGCAGTTTATCTCGCGGGAGAAGCACAGATACGCAGTATTTT	CASSLSRGRSTDTQYF
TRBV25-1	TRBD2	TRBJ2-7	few	TGTGCCAGCAGTCAGCGGGATTACCGAGAGGAGCAGTACTTC	CASSQRDYREEQYF
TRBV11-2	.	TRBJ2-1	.	TGTGCCAGCAAGATACAGGACAGCTCCTACAATGAGCAGTTCTTC	CASKIQDSSYNEQFF
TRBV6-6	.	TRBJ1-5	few	TGTGCCAGCAGAACCACTGACAGGTACAATCAGCCCCAGCATTTT	CASRTTDRYNQPQHF
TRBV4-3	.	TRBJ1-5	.	TGCGCCAGCAGCCAAGATCGGGGGAGGCAGCCCCAGCATTTT	CASSQDRGRQPQHF
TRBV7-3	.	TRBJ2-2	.	TGTGCCACCCGACAGTCTAACACCGGGGAGCTGTTTTTT	CATRQSNTGELFF
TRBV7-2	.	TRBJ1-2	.	TGTGCCAGCAGCTTATCGGGCTATGGCTACACCTTC	CASSLSGYGYTF
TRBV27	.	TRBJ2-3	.	TGTGCCAGCAGTTTCGGTGCAGATACGCAGTATTTT	CASSFGADTQYF